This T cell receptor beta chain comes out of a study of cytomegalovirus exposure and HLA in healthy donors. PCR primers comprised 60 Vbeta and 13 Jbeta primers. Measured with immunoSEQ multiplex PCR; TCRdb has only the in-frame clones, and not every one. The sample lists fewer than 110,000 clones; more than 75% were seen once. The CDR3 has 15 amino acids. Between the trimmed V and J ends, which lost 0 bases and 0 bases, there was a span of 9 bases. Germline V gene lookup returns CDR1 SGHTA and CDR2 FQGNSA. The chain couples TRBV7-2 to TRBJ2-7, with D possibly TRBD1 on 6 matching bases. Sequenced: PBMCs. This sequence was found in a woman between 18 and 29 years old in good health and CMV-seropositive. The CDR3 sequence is CASSLAPGDSYEQYF. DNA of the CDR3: TGTGCCAGCAGCTTAGCCCCAGGGGACTCCTACGAGCAGTACTTC.